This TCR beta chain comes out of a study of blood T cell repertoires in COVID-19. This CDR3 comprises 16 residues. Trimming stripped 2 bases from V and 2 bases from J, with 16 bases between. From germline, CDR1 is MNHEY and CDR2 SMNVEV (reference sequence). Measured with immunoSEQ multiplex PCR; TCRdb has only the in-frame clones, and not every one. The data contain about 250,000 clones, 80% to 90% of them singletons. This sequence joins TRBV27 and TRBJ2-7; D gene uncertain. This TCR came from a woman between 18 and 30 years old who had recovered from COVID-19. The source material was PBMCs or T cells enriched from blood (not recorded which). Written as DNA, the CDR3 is TGTGCCAGCAGTTTAAGTACCACAACCCCAACCTACGAGCAGTACTTC. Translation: CASSLSTTTPTYEQYF.